These 16 T cell receptor beta chains were sequenced from one sample in a study of blood T cell repertoires in COVID-19. Some clones are missing from TCRdb's copy, which holds only in-frame ones; the method was immunoSEQ multiplex PCR. The sample comprises about 57,000 clones, 87% of which are singletons, and around 23% rests with the top ten. Sample: peripheral blood. The source is an elderly woman with COVID-19, enrolled during active disease.

V gene TRBV23-1 combines with J gene TRBJ2-6; TRBD1 is a possible D gene (6 bases). TRBV23-1 is assigned to the ORF class and has an uncertain function. V was clipped by 6 bases and J by 0 bases, with 21 bases between them. This CDR3 spans 19 amino acids. CDR3 residues: CASRKGQTRFLSGANVLTF. In DNA, the CDR3 is TGCGCCAGCAGGAAAGGACAGACAAGATTCCTCTCTGGGGCCAACGTCCTGACTTTC.

The chain has TRBV18 and TRBJ2-7, with 8 bases fitting TRBD1. The CDR3 sequence is 14 residues long. The junction had 7 bases not matched to a gene; V was cut back by 3 bases and J by 6 bases. The germline gives CDR1 KGHSH, CDR2 LQKENI. DNA for the CDR3: TGTGCCAGCTCACCGGAACAGGGGGTCGGCGAGCAGTACTTC. Encoded protein: CASSPEQGVGEQYF.

This clone has only one observation. The genes are TRBV18 and TRBJ1-3; D may be TRBD1 (5 bases). Germline assignment: CDR1 KGHSH and CDR2 LQKENI. V lost 3 bases to trimming and J lost 4 bases, with 16 bases between them. This CDR3 is 16 amino acids long. CDR3 region: CASSPIEEGVGNTIYF. In nucleotides, the CDR3 is TGTGCCAGCTCACCGATCGAGGAAGGGGTCGGAAACACCATATATTTT. The full variable domain, completed using reference TRBV18 and TRBJ1-3, is NAGVMQNPRHLVRRRGQEARLRCSPMKGHSHVYWYRQLPEEGLKFMVYLQKENIIDESGMPKERFSAEFPKEGPSILRIQQVVRGDSAAYFCASSPIEEGVGNTIYFGEGSWLTVV.

The chain has TRBV6-5 and TRBJ1-1; 10 nucleotides agree with TRBD1. J was trimmed by 4 bases and V by 2 bases; bases with no gene match: 4. CDR3 length: 15 residues. The germline CDR1 and CDR2 sequences are MNHEY and SVGAGI. CDR3 region: CASSYRDRGGTEAFF. The DNA of the CDR3 is TGTGCCAGCAGTTACCGGGACAGGGGAGGCACTGAAGCTTTCTTT.

The V call is TRBV5-1, the J call TRBJ1-5; 7 positions match TRBD1. The CDR3 has 14 residues. Germline CDR1 SGHRS, CDR2 YFSETQ. The ends lost 4 bases at V and 2 bases at J; junction bases unmatched: 3. This CDR3 is CASSTGQGNQPQHF. The CDR3, as DNA: TGCGCCAGCAGCACTGGACAGGGCAATCAGCCCCAGCATTTT.

The chain links TRBV2 to TRBJ1-5, with 12 bases lining up with TRBD1. The CDR3 contains 15 residues. CDR1 and CDR2 from the germline V gene are SNHLY and FYNNEI. The V gene end was trimmed by 6 bases and the J gene end by 1 base; junction bases not matched to a gene: 1. CDR3 protein: CASRGQGASNQPQHF. Here the CDR3 DNA reads TGTGCCAGCAGGGGACAGGGGGCAAGCAATCAGCCCCAGCATTTT.

CDR3 sequence (DNA): TGTGCCACCCAATTGGACAGGGGCTATGGCTACACCTTC. It specifies CATQLDRGYGYTF. The rearrangement joins TRBV2 to TRBJ1-2; 9 bases match TRBD1. The CDR3 spans 13 residues. V trimming: 10 bases; J trimming: 4 bases; junction bases outside the gene matches: 7. CDR1 is SNHLY, CDR2 FYNNEI, per germline.

The V gene is TRBV6-5, the J gene TRBJ2-5, with D tentatively TRBD1 (7 bases). V was cut by 6 bases and J by 5 bases, with 13 bases left in between. CDR3 length: 13 amino acids. Looked up from germline, CDR1 is MNHEY and CDR2 is SVGAGI. CDR3 in amino acids: CASRETGRETQYF. DNA of the CDR3: TGTGCCAGCAGGGAGACAGGGAGGGAGACCCAGTACTTC.

The chain combines TRBV7-8 with TRBJ2-3, with TRBD2 as a possible D gene (5 bases). The CDR3 sequence is 15 residues long. The germline V gene has CDR1 SGHVS and CDR2 FQNEAQ. The V end lost 1 base, the J end lost 8 bases, and 16 bases lay between the germline ends. The CDR3 nucleotides are TGTGCCAGCAGCTTAGTGGTGGCGGGTTCGGGTACGCAGTATTTT. Protein: CASSLVVAGSGTQYF.

The chain joins TRBV5-1 to TRBJ1-6; 7 nucleotides agree with TRBD1. Germline V gene sequence: CDR1 SGHRS, CDR2 YFSETQ. The trim removed 2 bases at V and 14 bases at J, leaving 10 bases unmatched. CDR3 length: 14 amino acids. CDR3 nucleotides: TGCGCCAGCAGCTTAGGACAGGTTTCAGACACCCTCCACTTT. Protein: CASSLGQVSDTLHF.

The chain joins TRBV5-6 to TRBJ1-2; 7 positions match TRBD1. Germline loops: CDR1 SGHDT, CDR2 YYEEEE. The CDR3 extends over 13 amino acids. The J segment lost 8 bases and the V segment lost 4 bases, leaving 8 bases of the junction unmatched. In DNA form, the CDR3 reads TGTGCCAGCAGCCAAGGGGGCTTAGGGGGCTACACCTTC. Translating gives CASSQGGLGGYTF.

The rearrangement links TRBV6-5 to TRBJ1-1; the D gene is possibly TRBD1 (5 bases). CDR1 and CDR2 (germline): MNHEY, SVGAGI. Trimming left V 6 bases short and J 0 bases short, with 11 bases between. There are 14 residues in the CDR3. CDR3: CASRPQDMNTEAFF. Here the CDR3 DNA reads TGTGCCAGCAGGCCACAGGACATGAACACTGAAGCTTTCTTT.

The chain is built from TRBV19 and TRBJ2-7; D might be TRBD1 (5 bases). The CDR3 contains 14 residues. V gave up 2 bases and J gave up 2 bases, with 10 bases separating them. Germline V gives CDR1 LNHDA, CDR2 SQIVND (reference sequence). The CDR3: CASSIQGPPYEQYF. CDR3 DNA sequence: TGTGCCAGTAGTATACAGGGCCCACCCTACGAGCAGTACTTC.

The chain recombines TRBV7-2 with TRBJ2-2; maybe TRBD2 (5 bases). Trimming took 6 bases from V and 1 from J, leaving 9 bases between them. The CDR3 totals 14 residues. Germline V gives CDR1 SGHTA, CDR2 FQGNSA. DNA of the CDR3: TGTGCCAGCAGTTTGGACTGGAACACCGGGGAGCTGTTTTTT. Its protein is CASSLDWNTGELFF.

V is TRBV19 and J is TRBJ1-1; D is unresolved. The V end lost 6 bases, the J end lost 0 bases, and 11 bases lay between the germline ends. CDR3 size: 14 residues. From germline, CDR1 is LNHDA and CDR2 SQIVND (reference sequence). The CDR3, as DNA: TGTGCCAGTAGCCCTACGGGGATGAACACTGAAGCTTTCTTT. This gives the protein CASSPTGMNTEAFF.

The CDR3 bases are TGTGCCAGTAGTGTCAGGGTTGGCACCGGGGAGCTGTTTTTT. Amino acids: CASSVRVGTGELFF. The chain is built from TRBV19 and TRBJ2-2; the D gene is possibly TRBD1 (5 bases). From germline, CDR1 is LNHDA and CDR2 SQIVND (reference sequence). V gave up 5 bases and J gave up 4 bases, with 11 bases separating them. The CDR3 contains 14 residues.